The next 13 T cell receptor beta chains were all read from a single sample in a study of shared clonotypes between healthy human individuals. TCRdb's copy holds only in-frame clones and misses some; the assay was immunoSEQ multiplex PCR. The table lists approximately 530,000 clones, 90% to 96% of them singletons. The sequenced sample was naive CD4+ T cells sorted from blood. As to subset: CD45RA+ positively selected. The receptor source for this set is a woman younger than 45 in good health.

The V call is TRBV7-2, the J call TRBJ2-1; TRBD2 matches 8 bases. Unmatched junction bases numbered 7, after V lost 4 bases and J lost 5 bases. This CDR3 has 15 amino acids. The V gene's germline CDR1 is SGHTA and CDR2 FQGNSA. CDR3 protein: CASSSIAGRNNEQFF. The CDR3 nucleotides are TGTGCCAGCAGCTCTATAGCGGGAAGGAACAATGAGCAGTTCTTC.

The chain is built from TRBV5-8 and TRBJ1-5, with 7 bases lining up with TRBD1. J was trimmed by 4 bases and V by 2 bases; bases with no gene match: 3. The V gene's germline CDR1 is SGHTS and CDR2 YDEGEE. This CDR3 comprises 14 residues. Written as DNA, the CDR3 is TGTGCCAGCAGCTTTGACAGGGAAAATCAGCCCCAGCATTTT. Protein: CASSFDRENQPQHF.

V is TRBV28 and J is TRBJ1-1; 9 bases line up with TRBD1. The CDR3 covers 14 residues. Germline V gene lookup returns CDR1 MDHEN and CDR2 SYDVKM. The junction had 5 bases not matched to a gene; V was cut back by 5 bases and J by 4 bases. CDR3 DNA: TGTGCCAGCAGTACCGGACAGGGGATCACTGAAGCTTTCTTT. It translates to CASSTGQGITEAFF.

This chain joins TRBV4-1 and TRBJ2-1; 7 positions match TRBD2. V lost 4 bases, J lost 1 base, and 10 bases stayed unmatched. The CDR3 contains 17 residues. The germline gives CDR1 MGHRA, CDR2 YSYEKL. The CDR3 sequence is CASSPRPTSVSYNEQFF. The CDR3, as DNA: TGCGCCAGCAGCCCTAGGCCTACTAGCGTGTCCTACAATGAGCAGTTCTTC.

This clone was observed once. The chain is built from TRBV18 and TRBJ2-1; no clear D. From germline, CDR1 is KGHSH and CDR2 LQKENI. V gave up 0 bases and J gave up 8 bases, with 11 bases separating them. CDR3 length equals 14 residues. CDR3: CASSPPARNYEQFF. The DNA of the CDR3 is TGTGCCAGCTCACCACCGGCTAGGAACTATGAGCAGTTCTTC.

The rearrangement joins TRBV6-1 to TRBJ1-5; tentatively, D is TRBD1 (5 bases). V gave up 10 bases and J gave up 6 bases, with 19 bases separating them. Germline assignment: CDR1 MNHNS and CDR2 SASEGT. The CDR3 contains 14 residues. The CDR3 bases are TGTGCCACTAACGCTAACTCGGGGCTTCAGCCCCAGCATTTT. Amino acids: CATNANSGLQPQHF.

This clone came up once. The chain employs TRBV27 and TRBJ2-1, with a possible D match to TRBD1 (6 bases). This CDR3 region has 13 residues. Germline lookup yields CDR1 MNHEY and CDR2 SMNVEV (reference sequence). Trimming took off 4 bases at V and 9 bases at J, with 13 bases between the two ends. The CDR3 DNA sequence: TGTGCCAGCAGTTCACAGGGTTTTGGTGAGCAGTTCTTC. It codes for CASSSQGFGEQFF.

In nucleotides, the CDR3 is TGTGCCAGCGGCCATCAGGGTGACCCTCCTCACGAGCAGTACTTC. Encoded protein: CASGHQGDPPHEQYF. The chain is built from TRBV27 and TRBJ2-7; D might be TRBD1 (5 bases). The V gene's germline CDR1 is MNHEY and CDR2 SMNVEV (reference sequence). This CDR3 has 15 residues. The V end was cut by 8 bases, the J end by 5 bases, with 22 bases between.

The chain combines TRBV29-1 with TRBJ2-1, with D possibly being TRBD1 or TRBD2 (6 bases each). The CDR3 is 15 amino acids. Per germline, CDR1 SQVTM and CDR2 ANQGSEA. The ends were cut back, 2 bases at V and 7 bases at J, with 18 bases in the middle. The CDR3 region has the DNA TGCAGCGTTGAAATGGGGGCTAGCGTGATGAATGAGCAGTTCTTC. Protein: CSVEMGASVMNEQFF.

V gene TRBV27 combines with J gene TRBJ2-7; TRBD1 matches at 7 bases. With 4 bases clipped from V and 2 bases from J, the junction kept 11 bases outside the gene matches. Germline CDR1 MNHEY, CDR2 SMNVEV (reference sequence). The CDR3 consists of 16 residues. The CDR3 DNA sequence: TGTGCCAGCAGTTCAAACAGGGGCTTTAACCCCTACGAGCAGTACTTC. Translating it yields CASSSNRGFNPYEQYF.

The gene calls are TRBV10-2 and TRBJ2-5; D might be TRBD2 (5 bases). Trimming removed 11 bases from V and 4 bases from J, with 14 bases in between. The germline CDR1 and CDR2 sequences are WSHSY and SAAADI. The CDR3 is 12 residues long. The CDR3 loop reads CAASGEGETQYF. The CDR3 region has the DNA TGCGCCGCCTCCGGGGAAGGAGAGACCCAGTACTTC.

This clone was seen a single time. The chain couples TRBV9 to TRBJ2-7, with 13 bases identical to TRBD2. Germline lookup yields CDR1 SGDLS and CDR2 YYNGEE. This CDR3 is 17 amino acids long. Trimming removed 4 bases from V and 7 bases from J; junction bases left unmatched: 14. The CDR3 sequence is CASSITSGTSGMEEQYF. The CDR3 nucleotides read TGTGCCAGCAGCATAACATCCGGGACTAGCGGGATGGAGGAGCAGTACTTC.

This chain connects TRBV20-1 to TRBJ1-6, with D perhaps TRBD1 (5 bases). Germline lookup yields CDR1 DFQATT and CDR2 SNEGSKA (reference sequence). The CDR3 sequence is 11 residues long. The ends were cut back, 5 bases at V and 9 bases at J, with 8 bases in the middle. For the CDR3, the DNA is TGCAGTGCTGGGGGGGGTTCACCCCTCCACTTT. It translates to CSAGGGSPLHF.